Listed below are T cell receptor beta chains from one sample, sequenced in a study of blood T cell repertoires in COVID-19. Using immunoSEQ multiplex PCR, the repertoire was profiled, and TCRdb retains in-frame clones only, with some absent. Among fewer than 180,000 clones listed, about nine tenths were seen once. The sequencing sample was made of peripheral blood. These receptors all stem from a woman aged 55-69 years with active or convalescent COVID-19. Each CDR3 is given with its conserved first and last residue. The order of the fields is D gene, V gene, CDR3 protein. D genes are given only for firm matches.

D: TRBD1
V: TRBV2
CDR3: CASGGQYYGYTF

D: .
V: TRBV7-2
CDR3: CASSLGPGSGNTIYF

D: TRBD1
V: TRBV6-2/TRBV6-3
CDR3: CASSYSIQGDQETQYF

D: .
V: TRBV9
CDR3: CASSVDEMGGPVYNEQFF

D: TRBD1
V: TRBV19
CDR3: CASSLGFRDRGSDGYTF

D: TRBD2
V: TRBV12-5
CDR3: CASGYGTSRDIQYF

D: .
V: TRBV4-1
CDR3: CASSLGWEDEQYF

D: .
V: TRBV19
CDR3: CASSPGTTDTQYF

D: .
V: TRBV12-3/TRBV12-4
CDR3: CASSQGLNTEAFF

D: .
V: TRBV24-1
CDR3: CATSDFRTAERGYTF

D: .
V: TRBV4-3
CDR3: CASSQFYRESGYEQYF